A selection of T cell receptor beta chains follows, all from one sample in a study of post-analysis software for immune sequencing data. TCRdb itself ran the PCR reads through MiXCR, one entry per CDR3 protein. The data hold a few hundred thousand distinct CDR3 sequences, with around a third observed a single time. Material for sequencing was blood. These receptors came from a girl younger than 18 with multiple sclerosis. Each CDR3 is given with its conserved first and last residue. Fields, in order: V gene, J gene, CDR3 protein.

V gene: TRBV20-1; J gene: TRBJ2-5; CDR3 protein: CSASSAGGQQETQYF
V gene: TRBV7-2; J gene: TRBJ2-5; CDR3 protein: CASLSSGGAAETQYF
V gene: TRBV29-1; J gene: TRBJ1-1; CDR3 protein: CSVEQTGGNTEAFF
V gene: TRBV7-8; J gene: TRBJ2-3; CDR3 protein: CASSAGGTSDTQYF
V gene: TRBV5-1; J gene: TRBJ2-3; CDR3 protein: CASCNLRGGDTQYF
V gene: TRBV6-6; J gene: TRBJ1-5; CDR3 protein: CASSYAGTENQPQHF
V gene: TRBV7-2; J gene: TRBJ1-4; CDR3 protein: CASSGTGFELFF
V gene: TRBV3-1; J gene: .; CDR3 protein: CASSLGTRGEQYF
V gene: TRBV20-1; J gene: TRBJ2-6; CDR3 protein: CSASLQGAVNSGANVLTF
V gene: TRBV28; J gene: TRBJ1-5; CDR3 protein: CASSLGTGFDNQPQHF
V gene: TRBV29-1; J gene: TRBJ2-3; CDR3 protein: CSVTALPRGPTDTQYF
V gene: TRBV11-3; J gene: TRBJ2-1; CDR3 protein: CASSPQRWSGGASYNEQFF
V gene: TRBV9; J gene: TRBJ2-1; CDR3 protein: CASSVGQGVYNEQFF
V gene: TRBV7-9; J gene: TRBJ1-1; CDR3 protein: CASSSRTGDTEAFF
V gene: TRBV7-8; J gene: TRBJ2-3; CDR3 protein: CASSLLAGGTTTQYF
V gene: TRBV11-2; J gene: TRBJ2-6; CDR3 protein: CASSLTRGLLGANVLTF
V gene: TRBV9; J gene: TRBJ2-7; CDR3 protein: CASSVGALSYEQYF